This TCR beta chain stems from a study of CD8 T cells in Susac syndrome. A quantity of about 0.5 to 1 ug RNA underwent reverse transcription using random hexamers. Via MiXCR, TCRdb re-called the immunoSEQ multiplex PCR reads, giving one row per CDR3 protein. The sample consists of approximately 140,000 distinct CDR3 sequences, 90% to 95% of them appearing once. Germline V lookup: CDR1 DFQATT, CDR2 SNEGSKA (reference sequence). This CDR3 spans 15 amino acids. The J segment lost 4 bases and the V segment lost 4 bases, leaving 8 bases of the junction unmatched. Healthy donors acted as controls, with matching for age and sex. Negative isolation was applied to CD8+ and CD4+ T cells, and FACS enrichment was applied to TEMRA cells.

The chain has TRBV20-1 and TRBJ2-7; 12 positions match TRBD2. The TCR was taken from a human donor in good health. The sequenced sample consisted of CD8+ T cells from PBMCs. CDR3 loop: CSANPTSGSSYEQYF. The CDR3, as DNA: TGCAGTGCTAATCCGACTAGCGGGAGTTCTTACGAGCAGTACTTC.